The clone carrying this T cell receptor beta chain showed up just a few times. Antigen specificity is unknown. CDR1 and CDR2 from the germline V gene are SGHRS and YFSETQ. V was trimmed by 4 bases and J by 5 bases, leaving 24 bases between them. The CDR3 totals 17 residues. These data originate in a study of T cells after yellow fever vaccination. TCRdb processed the 5' RACE reads anew with MiXCR; each CDR3 protein has one entry. Of around 340,000 distinct CDR3 sequences in the sample, over 8% are singletons; the top ten hold 18%. Study-wide points: FACS-sorted repertoires could contain abundant clonotypes contaminating from the bulk population.

This sample comprised PBMCs, obtained on the day of the first yellow fever vaccination. The clonotype originates from a young man who received the YFV17D yellow fever vaccine. V is TRBV5-1 and J is TRBJ2-5; D may be TRBD2 (6 bases). As DNA, the CDR3 is TGCGCCAGCAGCCTGCGAGGTTTCAGGGCCGGAGGGGAGACCCAGTACTTC. It translates to CASSLRGFRAGGETQYF.